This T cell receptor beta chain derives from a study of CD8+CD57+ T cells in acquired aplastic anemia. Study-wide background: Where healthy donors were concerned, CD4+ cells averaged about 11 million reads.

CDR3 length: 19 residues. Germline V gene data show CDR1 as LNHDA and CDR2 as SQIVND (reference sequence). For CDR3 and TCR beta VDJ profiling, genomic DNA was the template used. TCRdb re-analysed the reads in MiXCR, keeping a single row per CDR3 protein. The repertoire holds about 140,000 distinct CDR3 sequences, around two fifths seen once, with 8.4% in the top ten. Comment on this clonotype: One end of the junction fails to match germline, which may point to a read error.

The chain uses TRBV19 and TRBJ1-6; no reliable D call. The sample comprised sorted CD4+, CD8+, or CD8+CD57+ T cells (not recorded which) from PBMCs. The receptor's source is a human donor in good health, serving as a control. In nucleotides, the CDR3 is TGTGCCAGTAGTATGCTGGTCCTGGACGGGAGCTCCTATCATTCACCCCTCCGCTTT. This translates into CASSMLVLDGSSYHSPLRF.